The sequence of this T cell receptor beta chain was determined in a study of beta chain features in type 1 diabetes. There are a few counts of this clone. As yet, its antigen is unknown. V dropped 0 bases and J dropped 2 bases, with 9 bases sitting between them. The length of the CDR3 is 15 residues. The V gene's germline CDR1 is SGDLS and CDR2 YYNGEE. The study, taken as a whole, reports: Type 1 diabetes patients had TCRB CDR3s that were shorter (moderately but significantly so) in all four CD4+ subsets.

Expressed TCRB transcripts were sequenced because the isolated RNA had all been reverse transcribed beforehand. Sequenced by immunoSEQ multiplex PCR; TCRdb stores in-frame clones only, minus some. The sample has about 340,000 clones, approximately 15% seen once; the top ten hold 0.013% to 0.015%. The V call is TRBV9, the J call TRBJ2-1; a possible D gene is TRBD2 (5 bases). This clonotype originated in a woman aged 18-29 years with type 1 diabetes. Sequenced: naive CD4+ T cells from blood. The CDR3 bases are TGTGCCAGCAGCGTAGACGGGAAGACCTACAATGAGCAGTTCTTC. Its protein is CASSVDGKTYNEQFF.